This entry concerns a single TCR beta chain. These data originate in a study of control samples from healthy donors and cancer patients. Profiled with immunoSEQ multiplex PCR; TCRdb holds only in-frame clones, not every one. This table holds about 52,000 clones, 90% to 95% found once. From germline, CDR1 is SQVTM and CDR2 ANQGSEA. The CDR3 is 10 residues long. The V end lost 4 bases, the J end lost 4 bases, and 4 bases lay between the germline ends. Sequencing used blood. This TCR derives from a man aged 25 to 45 in good health. The genes are TRBV29-1 and TRBJ1-1, with unresolved D. CDR3 sequence reads: CSVAATEAFF. DNA of the CDR3: TGCAGCGTTGCAGCCACTGAAGCTTTCTTT.